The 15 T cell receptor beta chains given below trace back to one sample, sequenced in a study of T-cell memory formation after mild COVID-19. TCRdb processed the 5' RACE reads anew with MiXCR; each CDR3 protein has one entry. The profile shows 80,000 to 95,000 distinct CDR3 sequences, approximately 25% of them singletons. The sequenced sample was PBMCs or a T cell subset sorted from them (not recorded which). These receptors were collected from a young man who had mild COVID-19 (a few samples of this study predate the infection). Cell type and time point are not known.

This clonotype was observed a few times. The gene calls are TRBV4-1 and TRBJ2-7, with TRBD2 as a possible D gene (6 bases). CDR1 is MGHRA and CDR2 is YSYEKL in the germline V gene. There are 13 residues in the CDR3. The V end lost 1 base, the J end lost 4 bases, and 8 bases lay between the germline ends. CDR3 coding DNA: TGCGCCAGCAGCCAAGCGGGGGAATACGAGCAGTACTTC. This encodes CASSQAGEYEQYF.

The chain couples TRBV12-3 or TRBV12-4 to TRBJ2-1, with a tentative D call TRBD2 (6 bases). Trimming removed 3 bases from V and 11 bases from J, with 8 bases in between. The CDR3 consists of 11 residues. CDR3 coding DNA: TGTGCCAGCAGTTTCCGGGGGAAGCAGTTCTTC. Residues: CASSFRGKQFF.

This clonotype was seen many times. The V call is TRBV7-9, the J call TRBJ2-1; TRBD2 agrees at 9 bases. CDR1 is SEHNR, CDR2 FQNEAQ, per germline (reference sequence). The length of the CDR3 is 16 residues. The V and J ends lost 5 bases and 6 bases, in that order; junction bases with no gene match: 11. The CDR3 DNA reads TGTGCCAGCAGCACAACGGGACTAGCTATTCCCAATGAGCAGTTCTTC. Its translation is CASSTTGLAIPNEQFF.

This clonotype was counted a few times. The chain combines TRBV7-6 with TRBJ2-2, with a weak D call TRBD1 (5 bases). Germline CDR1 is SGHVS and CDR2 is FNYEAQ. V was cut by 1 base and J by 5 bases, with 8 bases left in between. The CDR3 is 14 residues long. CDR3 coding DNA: TGTGCCAGCAGCTTAGACGCAGGGACCGGGGAGCTGTTTTTT. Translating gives CASSLDAGTGELFF.

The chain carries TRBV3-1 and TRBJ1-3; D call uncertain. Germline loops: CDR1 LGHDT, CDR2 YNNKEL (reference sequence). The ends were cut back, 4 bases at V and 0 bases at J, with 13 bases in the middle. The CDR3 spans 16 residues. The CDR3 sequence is CASSLSAGYSGNTIYF. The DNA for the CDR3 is TGTGCCAGCAGCCTCTCGGCCGGGTACTCTGGAAACACCATATATTTT.

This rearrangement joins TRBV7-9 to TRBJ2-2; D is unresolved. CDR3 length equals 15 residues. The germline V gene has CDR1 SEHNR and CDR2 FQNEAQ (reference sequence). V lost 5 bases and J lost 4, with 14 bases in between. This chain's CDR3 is CASSAVGQSTGELFF. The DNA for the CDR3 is TGTGCCAGCAGCGCCGTGGGCCAGTCCACCGGGGAGCTGTTTTTT.

The chain's CDR3 is CASSQKVNYGYTF. In nucleotides, the CDR3 is TGCGCCAGCAGCCAAAAGGTGAACTATGGCTACACCTTC. The chain recombines TRBV4-3 with TRBJ1-2; the D is unclear. The CDR3 has 13 amino acids. CDR1 and CDR2 from the germline V gene are LGHNA and YSLEER. V was shortened by 2 bases and J by 2 bases, with 6 bases between the two germline ends.

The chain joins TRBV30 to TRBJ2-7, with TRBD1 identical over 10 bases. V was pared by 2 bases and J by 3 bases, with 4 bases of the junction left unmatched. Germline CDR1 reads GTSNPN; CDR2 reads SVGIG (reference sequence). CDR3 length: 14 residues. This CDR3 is CAWSIGTGDYEQYF. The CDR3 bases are TGTGCCTGGAGTATCGGGACAGGGGACTACGAGCAGTACTTC.

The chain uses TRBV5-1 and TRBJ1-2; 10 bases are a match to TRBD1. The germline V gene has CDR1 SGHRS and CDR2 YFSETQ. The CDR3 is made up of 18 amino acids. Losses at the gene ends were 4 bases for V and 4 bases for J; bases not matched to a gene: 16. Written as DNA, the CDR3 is TGCGCCAGCAGCCGATCCCCCTCCCGGGACAGGGGCCCCTATGGCTACACCTTC. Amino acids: CASSRSPSRDRGPYGYTF.

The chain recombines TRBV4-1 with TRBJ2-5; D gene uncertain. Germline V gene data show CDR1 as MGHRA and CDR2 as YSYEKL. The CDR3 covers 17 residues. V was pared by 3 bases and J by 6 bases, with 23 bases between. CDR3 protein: CASSHSWGEATGKTQYF. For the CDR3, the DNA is TGCGCCAGCAGCCACAGTTGGGGTGAGGCGACCGGCAAGACCCAGTACTTC.

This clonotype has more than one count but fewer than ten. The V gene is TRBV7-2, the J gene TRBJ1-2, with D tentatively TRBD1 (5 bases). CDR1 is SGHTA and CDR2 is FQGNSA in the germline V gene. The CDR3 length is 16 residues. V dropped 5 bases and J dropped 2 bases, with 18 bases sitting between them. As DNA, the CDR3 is TGTGCCAGCAGCCAATGGGGGGGGGTAAAGAACTATGGCTACACCTTC. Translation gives CASSQWGGVKNYGYTF. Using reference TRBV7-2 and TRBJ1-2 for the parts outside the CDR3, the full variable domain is GAGVSQSPSNKVTEKGKDVELRCDPISGHTALYWYRQSLGQGLEFLIYFQGNSAPDKSGLPSDRFSAERTGGSVSTLTIQRTQQEDSAVYLCASSQWGGVKNYGYTFGSGTRLTVV.

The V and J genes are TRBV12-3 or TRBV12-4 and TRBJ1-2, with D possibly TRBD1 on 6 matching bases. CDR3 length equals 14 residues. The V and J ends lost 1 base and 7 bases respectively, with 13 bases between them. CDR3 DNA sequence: TGTGCCAGCAGTTTAGGTTCCCAGGGGTCTGGCTACACCTTC. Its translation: CASSLGSQGSGYTF.

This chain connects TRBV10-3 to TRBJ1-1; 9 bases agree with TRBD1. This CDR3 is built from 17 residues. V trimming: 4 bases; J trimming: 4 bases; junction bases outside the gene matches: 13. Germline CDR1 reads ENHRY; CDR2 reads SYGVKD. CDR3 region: CAISAPPGQGISTEAFF. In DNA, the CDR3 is TGTGCCATCAGTGCCCCCCCGGGACAGGGAATTTCCACTGAAGCTTTCTTT.

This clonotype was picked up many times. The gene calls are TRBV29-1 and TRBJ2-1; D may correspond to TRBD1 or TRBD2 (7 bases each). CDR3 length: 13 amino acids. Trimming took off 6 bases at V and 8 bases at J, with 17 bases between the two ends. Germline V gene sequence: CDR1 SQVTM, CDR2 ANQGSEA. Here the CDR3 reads CSVWGQGGDEQFF. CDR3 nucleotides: TGCAGCGTCTGGGGGCAGGGGGGGGATGAGCAGTTCTTC.

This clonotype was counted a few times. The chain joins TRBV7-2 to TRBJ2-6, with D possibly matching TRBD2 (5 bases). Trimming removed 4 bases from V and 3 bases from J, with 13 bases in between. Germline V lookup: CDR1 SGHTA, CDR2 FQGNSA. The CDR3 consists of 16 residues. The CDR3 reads CASSYVASGGANVLTF. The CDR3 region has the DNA TGTGCCAGCAGCTATGTGGCGAGCGGTGGGGCCAACGTCCTGACTTTC.